One sample yielded the 18 T cell receptor beta chains listed below, sequenced in a study of T cells in women clearing cervical HPV infection. TCRdb's copy holds only in-frame clones and misses some; the assay was immunoSEQ multiplex PCR. This sample contains about 39,000 clones. The sequenced material came from blood buffy coat. All receptors derive from a woman aged 18-70 years with a cervical HPV16 infection that either progressed to CIN3+ or cleared (not recorded which).

Of note for this clone: The read ends 3 residues before the CDR3 terminus; that terminus is restored from the germline J gene. This chain links TRBV5-1 with TRBJ1-1; D call uncertain. The CDR3 contains 16 residues. In germline, CDR1 is SGHRS, CDR2 YFSETQ. Trimming left V 0 bases short and J 0 bases short, with 12 bases between. The CDR3 spells CASSLGVGVMNTEAFF. The sequenced part of the CDR3 DNA is TGCGCCAGCAGCTTGGGAGTCGGGGTCATGAACACTGAA.

Concerning this clone: Coverage ceases 3 residues before the CDR3 finishes, and the germline J gene fills in the end. This sequence joins TRBV5-1 and TRBJ2-3; 8 nucleotides agree with TRBD2. V trimming: 6 bases; J trimming: 3 bases; junction bases outside the gene matches: 9. The CDR3 has 15 residues. Germline V lookup: CDR1 SGHRS, CDR2 YFSETQ. The CDR3 reads CASTPAGGPTDTQYF. CDR3 DNA (partial): TGCGCCAGCACGCCCGCGGGGGGCCCAACAGATACG.

Concerning this clone itself: The read stops 3 residues short of the end of the CDR3; the missing end is completed from the germline J gene. The chain has TRBV4-1 and TRBJ2-3; TRBD1 matches 11 bases. Unmatched junction bases numbered 7, after V lost 1 base and J lost 4 bases. Per the germline V gene, CDR1 is MGHRA and CDR2 is YSYEKL. The CDR3 loop spans 17 amino acids. CDR3 sequence reads: CASSQAPGQGAADTQYF. Partial CDR3 DNA: TGCGCCAGCAGCCAAGCCCCAGGACAGGGGGCAGCAGATACG.

Remarks on this clone: The read ends 3 residues early relative to the CDR3; the germline J gene fills the gap. The rearrangement joins TRBV20-1 to TRBJ2-7; 10 bases line up with TRBD2. V shed 7 bases, J shed 6 bases, and the junction held 9 bases outside the gene matches. Germline V CDR1 and CDR2: DFQATT, SNEGSKA (reference sequence). CDR3 length: 13 amino acids. The DNA read from the CDR3 is TGCAGTGGCCGGACTAGCGGCTTCGGCGAG. Protein sequence: CSGRTSGFGE. The CDR3 in its entirety is CSGRTSGFGEQYF.

Note on this clone: The read ends 3 residues early relative to the CDR3; the germline J gene fills the gap. The chain links TRBV7-9 to TRBJ1-2, with TRBD1 matching over 8 bases. Germline CDR1 and CDR2: SEHNR and FQNEAQ (reference sequence). The CDR3 is 14 amino acids. CDR3 amino acids: CASSFGQGDMDYTF. The covered CDR3 bases are TGTGCCAGCAGTTTCGGACAGGGCGATATGGAC.

Worth noting for this clone: The DNA ends 3 residues before the CDR3 does, and the rest of the CDR3 is filled in from the germline J gene. The chain carries TRBV20-1 and TRBJ2-7; a possible D gene is TRBD2 (6 bases). CDR1 is DFQATT and CDR2 is SNEGSKA in the germline V gene (reference sequence). The CDR3 spans 12 residues. V was cut by 4 bases and J by 2 bases, with 9 bases left in between. The CDR3 bases that were read are TGCAGTGCTATAGGCGGGACCTACGAG. Residues: CSAIGGTYE. The complete CDR3 sequence is CSAIGGTYEQYF.

A word on this clone: The read falls 3 residues short of the CDR3 end, and the missing part is taken from the germline J gene. The chain recombines TRBV5-1 with TRBJ2-5, with D perhaps matching TRBD1 (8 bases). The CDR3 has 15 residues. With 4 bases removed from V and 4 bases from J, the gap between germline ends came to 17 bases. Germline V gene sequence: CDR1 SGHRS, CDR2 YFSETQ. CDR3 bases read: TGCGCCAGCAGCGCGACAACAGGGGGGGGAGAGACC. Translation: CASSATTGGGET. The complete CDR3 protein is CASSATTGGGETQYF.

Notes on this clone: Read sequence stops 3 residues before the CDR3 end, and the germline J gene provides the missing end. V is TRBV7-2 and J is TRBJ1-2; 9 bases align to TRBD1. The CDR3 is 15 residues long. Germline CDR1 reads SGHTA; CDR2 reads FQGNSA. The sequenced CDR3 bases are TGTGCCAGCAGTTATAATCCGGACAGGGGCTACGAC. This gives the protein CASSYNPDRGYD. The full-length CDR3 reads as CASSYNPDRGYDYTF.

Points on this clone: The read ends 3 residues shy of where the CDR3 ends; the end is completed using the germline J gene. This chain uses TRBV7-2 with TRBJ1-4; D may be TRBD1 (5 bases). Germline assignment: CDR1 SGHTA and CDR2 FQGNSA. The CDR3 runs 14 residues. The CDR3 sequence: CASSRGSGANVLFF. CDR3 bases read: TGTGCCAGCAGCCGAGGTTCTGGGGCCAACGTA.

In regard to this clone: From the germline J gene comes the end of the CDR3, since the read stops 3 residues before it. V and J are TRBV2 and TRBJ2-7; 7 bases align to TRBD1. This CDR3 contains 14 residues. The trim removed 5 bases at V and 0 bases at J, leaving 4 bases unmatched. Per germline, CDR1 SNHLY and CDR2 FYNNEI. The part of the CDR3 DNA that was read is TGTGCCAGCAGTCGCCAGGGGGTCTCCTACGAG. Translating gives CASSRQGVSYE. The complete CDR3 reads CASSRQGVSYEQYF.

About this clone itself: The observed sequence ends 3 residues before the CDR3 terminus, with the missing tail filled in from the germline J gene. This rearrangement joins TRBV19 to TRBJ1-4, with D tentatively TRBD1 (6 bases). The germline V gene has CDR1 LNHDA and CDR2 SQIVND (reference sequence). V dropped 10 bases and J dropped 8 bases, with 14 bases sitting between them. This CDR3 is 12 amino acids long. The sequenced part of the CDR3 DNA is TGTGCCACCCGCCGTGGGGGCGAAAAA. This translates into CATRRGGEK. The CDR3 in full is CATRRGGEKLFF.

Comment on this clone: The read halts 3 residues ahead of the CDR3 end, with the missing end drawn from the germline J gene. The chain employs TRBV7-2 and TRBJ2-1; 7 bases agree with TRBD2. Germline assignment: CDR1 SGHTA and CDR2 FQGNSA. V dropped 5 bases and J dropped 6; count of bases not matched to a gene: 10. This CDR3 spans 15 amino acids. CDR3 bases read: TGTGCCAGCAGCCGCAGGGAGGGCCTCGGCAATGAG. Encoded protein: CASSRREGLGNE. The complete CDR3 sequence is CASSRREGLGNEQFF.

Regarding this clone: The sequenced fragment ends 3 residues before the CDR3 boundary, so the rest is inferred from the germline J gene. The V call is TRBV11-3, the J call TRBJ2-1; D possibly corresponds to TRBD1 (7 bases). Germline V gene sequence: CDR1 SGHNT, CDR2 YENEEA. This CDR3 is 14 amino acids long. The V gene lost 5 bases and the J gene lost 9 bases, with 17 bases spanning the gap. Incomplete CDR3 DNA: TGTGCCAGCAGCCCGAGTGGACAGGAGGGTGAG. Protein product: CASSPSGQEGE. The full CDR3 sequence reads CASSPSGQEGEQFF. Supplemented by reference TRBV11-3 and TRBJ2-1, the full variable domain reads EAGVVQSPRYKIIEKKQPVAFWCNPISGHNTLYWYLQNLGQGPELLIRYENEEAVDDSQLPKDRFSAERLKGVDSTLKIQPAELGDSAVYLCASSPSGQEGEQFFGPGTRLTVL.

Of note for this clone: The read halts 3 residues ahead of the CDR3 end, with the missing end drawn from the germline J gene. This rearrangement joins TRBV5-1 to TRBJ2-3, with a weak D call TRBD2 (6 bases). Trimming removed 2 bases from V and 0 bases from J, with 13 bases in between. The CDR3 runs 16 residues. Germline values: CDR1 SGHRS, CDR2 YFSETQ. CDR3 bases read: TGCGCCAGCAGCTTACTAGCAGGTGGAAGCACAGATACG. This codes for CASSLLAGGSTDT. The whole CDR3 protein reads CASSLLAGGSTDTQYF.

As regards this clone: The read terminates 3 residues before the CDR3 end, so the remaining end is supplied by the germline J gene. The chain recombines TRBV30 with TRBJ2-1; TRBD2 agrees at 11 bases. This CDR3 contains 16 residues. The junction had 12 bases not matched to a gene; V was cut back by 3 bases and J by 8 bases. Germline lookup yields CDR1 GTSNPN and CDR2 SVGIG (reference sequence). CDR3 in amino acids: CAWRKPLAGEADEQFF. The sequenced part of the CDR3 DNA is TGTGCCTGGAGAAAACCACTAGCGGGAGAGGCCGATGAG.

As concerns this clone: Read coverage stops 3 residues before the CDR3 terminus; the germline J gene supplies the remainder. The V and J genes are TRBV18 and TRBJ2-2; 7 positions match TRBD1. Germline V gene sequence: CDR1 KGHSH, CDR2 LQKENI. Losses at the gene ends were 0 bases for V and 1 base for J; bases not matched to a gene: 5. CDR3 size: 17 residues. The covered CDR3 bases are TGTGCCAGCTCACCACCGGGACAGTCTTGGAACACCGGGGAG. Translation: CASSPPGQSWNTGE. The whole CDR3 protein reads CASSPPGQSWNTGELFF.

As to this clone: The sequenced fragment ends 3 residues before the CDR3 boundary, so the rest is inferred from the germline J gene. The chain joins TRBV29-1 to TRBJ2-1, with D hard to call. The CDR3 is made up of 15 amino acids. Germline V gene sequence: CDR1 SQVTM, CDR2 ANQGSEA. V lost 7 bases and J lost 5, with 21 bases in between. The CDR3: CSARETPLGDNEQFF. Incomplete CDR3 DNA: TGCAGCGCCCGCGAGACTCCGCTAGGTGACAATGAG.

As regards this clone: The CDR3 end is not reached by the read, which stops 3 residues before it; the germline J gene fills it in. The chain combines TRBV3-1 (or the pseudogene TRBV3-2) with TRBJ2-1, with 8 bases lining up with TRBD2. In germline, CDR1 is LGHDT, CDR2 YNNKEL (reference sequence). V gave up 4 bases and J gave up 7 bases; unmatched junction bases: 6. The CDR3 loop spans 14 amino acids. CDR3 bases read: TGTGCCAGCAGCCCGCAGCGGGGGACTAATGAG. Translating it yields CASSPQRGTNE. The full CDR3 protein reads CASSPQRGTNEQFF.